Each of the 17 T cell receptor beta chains below was sequenced from the same sample in a study of OX40 agonist ivuxolimab in advanced cancers. The assay was immunoSEQ multiplex PCR, and TCRdb's table has in-frame clones only and misses some. Of 34,000 or so clones in the sample, 81% are singletons; the top ten hold around 1.4%. This sample comprised CD4+ or CD8+ T cells sorted from blood, obtained in a trial of the OX40 agonist ivuxolimab. These receptor sequences come from an adult with an advanced solid tumor such as melanoma, head and neck, liver or kidney cancer.

The chain uses TRBV7-9 and TRBJ1-1; 7 nucleotides line up with TRBD1. The germline gives CDR1 SEHNR, CDR2 FQNEAQ (reference sequence). Trimming cost V 5 bases and J 3 bases; bases outside gene matches: 6. The CDR3 runs to 14 residues. As DNA, the CDR3 is TGTGCCAGCAGCCTCAGGGGGGATGACACTGAAGCTTTCTTT. This sequence encodes CASSLRGDDTEAFF.

This clone was detected once. The chain uses TRBV7-8 and TRBJ1-1; unclear D gene. The CDR3 has 11 residues. Germline loops: CDR1 SGHVS, CDR2 FQNEAQ. V was cut by 1 base and J by 7 bases, with 4 bases left in between. This CDR3 is CASSLVGEAFF. CDR3 nucleotides: TGTGCCAGCAGCTTAGTAGGTGAAGCTTTCTTT.

This clone was counted between two and nine times. V is TRBV7-9 and J is TRBJ1-6; no clear D. The CDR3 spans 13 residues. The V gene's germline CDR1 is SEHNR and CDR2 FQNEAQ (reference sequence). V shed 5 bases and J shed 8 bases, with 10 bases lying between them. In DNA form, the CDR3 reads TGTGCCAGCAGCCCAGTAGTTGATTCACCCCTCCACTTT. As protein: CASSPVVDSPLHF.

This chain joins TRBV9 and TRBJ1-2; D unresolved. The CDR3 runs to 14 residues. CDR1 and CDR2 (germline): SGDLS, YYNGEE. Between the trimmed V and J ends, which lost 0 bases and 2 bases, there was a span of 8 bases. The CDR3 DNA follows: TGTGCCAGCAGCGTAGAGGTCGGGAACTATGGCTACACCTTC. Residues: CASSVEVGNYGYTF. The full variable domain, its missing parts supplied by reference TRBV9 and TRBJ1-2, is DSGVTQTPKHLITATGQRVTLRCSPRSGDLSVYWYQQSLDQGLQFLIQYYNGEERAKGNILERFSAQQFPDLHSELNLSSLELGDSALYFCASSVEVGNYGYTFGSGTRLTVV.

This sequence joins TRBV30 and TRBJ2-7, with D possibly matching TRBD2 (7 bases). The V gene's germline CDR1 is GTSNPN and CDR2 SVGIG (reference sequence). V was cut by 5 bases and J by 0 bases, with 14 bases left in between. The CDR3 extends over 14 amino acids. CDR3 nucleotide sequence: TGTGCCTGGGGGGGGGACACCCTCTCCTACGAGCAGTACTTC. It codes for CAWGGDTLSYEQYF.

The chain carries TRBV4-3 and TRBJ2-2, with 12 bases matching TRBD2. The CDR3 is 19 amino acids. J gave up 12 bases and V 0 bases, and 17 bases lay outside the gene matches. Germline CDR1 and CDR2: LGHNA and YSLEER. The CDR3 is CASSQDLGSAFGLAGKLFF. CDR3 in DNA: TGCGCCAGCAGCCAAGATTTAGGCTCCGCCTTCGGACTAGCGGGAAAGCTGTTTTTT.

The chain has TRBV5-1 and TRBJ2-3, with TRBD1 as a possible D gene (6 bases). V was shortened by 0 bases and J by 3 bases, with 14 bases between the two germline ends. The CDR3 has 16 residues. CDR1 is SGHRS and CDR2 is YFSETQ in the germline V gene. CDR3 residues: CASSLGQGSGTDTQYF. CDR3 nucleotides: TGCGCCAGCAGCTTGGGGCAGGGGTCAGGTACAGATACGCAGTATTTT.

The V call is TRBV5-4, the J call TRBJ1-6; possibly TRBD1 for D (5 bases). The V and J ends lost 2 bases and 7 bases respectively, with 10 bases between them. CDR3 size: 14 residues. Germline V lookup: CDR1 SGHNT, CDR2 YYREEE (reference sequence). The CDR3, as DNA: TGTGCCAGCAGCTTTTCTTCAGGGAATTCACCCCTCCACTTT. Translation gives CASSFSSGNSPLHF. Complete variable domain (other parts from reference TRBV5-4 and TRBJ1-6): ETGVTQSPTHLIKTRGQQVTLRCSSQSGHNTVSWYQQALGQGPQFIFQYYREEENGRGNFPPRFSGLQFPNYSSELNVNALELDDSALYLCASSFSSGNSPLHFGNGTRLTVT.

This clone is medium-sized (0.01 to 0.1%). The CDR3 DNA follows: TGTGCCAGCAAGACGGGGGGGAACTATGGCTACACCTTC. Translating it yields CASKTGGNYGYTF. The chain carries TRBV5-4 and TRBJ1-2; the D gene is possibly TRBD1 (5 bases). The CDR3 runs 13 residues. The germline V and J ends were trimmed by 6 bases and 2 bases, with 11 bases remaining between them. Germline values: CDR1 SGHNT, CDR2 YYREEE (reference sequence).

J is TRBJ2-5 and V is TRBV11-3; TRBD1 aligns across 7 bases. Germline CDR1 is SGHNT and CDR2 is YENEEA. CDR3 length: 17 amino acids. The V gene end was trimmed by 1 base and the J gene end by 5 bases; junction bases not matched to a gene: 13. The CDR3 DNA follows: TGTGCCAGCAGCTTAGTGTCTTGGCCAGGGGGTAGGGAGACCCAGTACTTC. As protein: CASSLVSWPGGRETQYF.

The V call is TRBV11-2, the J call TRBJ2-7, with TRBD1 identical over 7 bases. Looked up from germline, CDR1 is SGHAT and CDR2 is FQNNGV. The CDR3 sequence is 15 residues long. With V trimmed by 5 bases and J by 4 bases, 11 bases remained unmatched. CDR3 coding DNA: TGTGCCAGCAGCACAGACAGGGAAGTCTTTTACGAGCAGTACTTC. Its protein is CASSTDREVFYEQYF.

The chain carries TRBV5-1 and TRBJ2-7, with 11 bases matching TRBD1. With 3 bases clipped from V and 7 bases from J, the junction kept 6 bases outside the gene matches. Germline CDR1 SGHRS, CDR2 YFSETQ. The CDR3 extends over 14 amino acids. CDR3 bases: TGCGCCAGCAGCTGGACAGGGGGCCAAGGTGAGCAGTACTTC. It codes for CASSWTGGQGEQYF.

The chain's CDR3 is CASSKTGSTDTQYF. CDR3 sequence (DNA): TGTGCCAGCAGTAAGACAGGGTCCACAGATACGCAGTATTTT. This chain links TRBV5-4 with TRBJ2-3; 7 bases map to TRBD1. The germline gives CDR1 SGHNT, CDR2 YYREEE (reference sequence). V shed 5 bases and J 2 bases; nucleotides not matched to a gene: 5. This CDR3 is built from 14 residues.

The chain uses TRBV27 and TRBJ1-2, with D possibly being TRBD1 (6 bases). V gave up 6 bases and J gave up 3 bases, with 8 bases separating them. The CDR3 extends over 12 amino acids. The germline CDR1 and CDR2 sequences are MNHEY and SMNVEV (reference sequence). The CDR3 loop reads CASRTGDYGYTF. The DNA for the CDR3 is TGTGCCAGCAGGACAGGTGACTATGGCTACACCTTC.

This sequence joins TRBV18 and TRBJ2-2; D gene ambiguous. The CDR3 totals 14 residues. The V gene lost 4 bases and the J gene lost 2 bases, with 8 bases spanning the gap. The germline V gene has CDR1 KGHSH and CDR2 LQKENI. The CDR3 here is CASSRQSNTGELFF. CDR3 sequence (DNA): TGTGCCAGCTCACGACAAAGCAACACCGGGGAGCTGTTTTTT.

This clone was recorded only once. This chain joins TRBV19 and TRBJ1-1; D gene uncertain. Trimming shortened V by 5 bases and J by 9 bases, and 22 bases separated the two germline ends. Germline loops: CDR1 LNHDA, CDR2 SQIVND (reference sequence). This CDR3 has 15 residues. This chain's CDR3 is CASSGVGPTETKAFF. The CDR3 coding sequence is TGTGCCAGTAGTGGGGTGGGCCCAACAGAAACGAAAGCTTTCTTT.

The CDR3: CASSPDRGLNGYTF. CDR3 nucleotides: TGTGCCAGCAGCCCGGACAGGGGGCTTAATGGCTACACCTTC. This sequence joins TRBV7-8 and TRBJ1-2; 11 bases match TRBD1. The CDR3 is 14 residues long. V lost 5 bases and J lost 6; bases outside the gene matches: 5. Germline CDR1 is SGHVS and CDR2 is FQNEAQ.